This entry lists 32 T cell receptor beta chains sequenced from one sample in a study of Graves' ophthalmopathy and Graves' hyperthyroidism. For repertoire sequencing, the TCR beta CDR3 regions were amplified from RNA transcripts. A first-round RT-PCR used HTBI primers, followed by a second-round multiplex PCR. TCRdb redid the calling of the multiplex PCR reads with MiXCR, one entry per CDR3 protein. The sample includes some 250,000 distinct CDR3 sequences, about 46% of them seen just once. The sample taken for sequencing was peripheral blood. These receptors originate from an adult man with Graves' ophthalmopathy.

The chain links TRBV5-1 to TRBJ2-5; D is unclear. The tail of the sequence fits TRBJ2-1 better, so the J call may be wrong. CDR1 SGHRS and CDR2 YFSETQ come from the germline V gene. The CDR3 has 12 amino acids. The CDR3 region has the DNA TGCGCCAGCAGCTTGTATGGAAATGAGCAGTTCTTC. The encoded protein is CASSLYGNEQFF.

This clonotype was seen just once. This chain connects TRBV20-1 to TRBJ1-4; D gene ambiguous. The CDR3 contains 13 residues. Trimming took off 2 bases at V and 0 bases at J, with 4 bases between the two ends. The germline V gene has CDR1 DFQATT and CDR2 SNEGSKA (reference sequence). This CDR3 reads CSARRPTNEKLFF. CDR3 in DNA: TGCAGTGCTAGAAGGCCAACTAATGAAAAACTGTTTTTT.

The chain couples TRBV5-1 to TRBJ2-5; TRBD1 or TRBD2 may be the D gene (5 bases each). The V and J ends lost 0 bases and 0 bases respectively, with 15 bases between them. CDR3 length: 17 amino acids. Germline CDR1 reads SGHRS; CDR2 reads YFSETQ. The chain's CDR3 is CASSLGQGAWYQETQYF. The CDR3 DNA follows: TGCGCCAGCAGCTTGGGGCAGGGAGCATGGTACCAAGAGACCCAGTACTTC.

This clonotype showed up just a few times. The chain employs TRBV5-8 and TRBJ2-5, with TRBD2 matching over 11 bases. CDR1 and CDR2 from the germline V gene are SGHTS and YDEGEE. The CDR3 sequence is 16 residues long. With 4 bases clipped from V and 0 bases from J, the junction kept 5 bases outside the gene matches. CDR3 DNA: TGTGCCAGCAGCCTTGAGACTAGCGGGAACCAAGAGACCCAGTACTTC. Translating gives CASSLETSGNQETQYF.

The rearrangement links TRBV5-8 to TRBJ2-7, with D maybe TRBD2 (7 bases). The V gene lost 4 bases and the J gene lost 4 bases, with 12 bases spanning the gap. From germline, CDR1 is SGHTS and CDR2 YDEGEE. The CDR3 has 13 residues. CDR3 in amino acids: CASSRRGAYEQYF. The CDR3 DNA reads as TGTGCCAGCAGCCGCCGGGGGGCTTACGAGCAGTACTTC.

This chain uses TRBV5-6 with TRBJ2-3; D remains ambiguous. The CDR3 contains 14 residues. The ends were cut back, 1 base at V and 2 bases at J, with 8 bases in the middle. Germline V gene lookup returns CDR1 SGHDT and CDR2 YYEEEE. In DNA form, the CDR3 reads TGTGCCAGCAGCTTGTTGAATCCCACAGATACGCAGTATTTT. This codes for CASSLLNPTDTQYF.

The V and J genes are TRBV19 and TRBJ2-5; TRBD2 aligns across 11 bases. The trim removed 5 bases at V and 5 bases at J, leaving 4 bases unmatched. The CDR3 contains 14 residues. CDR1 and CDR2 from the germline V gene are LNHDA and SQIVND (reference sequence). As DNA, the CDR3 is TGTGCCAGTAGTGGACGACTAGCGGGGGAGACCCAGTACTTC. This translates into CASSGRLAGETQYF.

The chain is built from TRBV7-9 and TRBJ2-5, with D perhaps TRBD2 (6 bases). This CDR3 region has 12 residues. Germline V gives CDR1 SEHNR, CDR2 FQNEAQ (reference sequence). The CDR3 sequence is CAEGREQETQYF. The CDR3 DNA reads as TGTGCGGAGGGCAGGGAACAAGAGACCCAGTACTTC.

The CDR3 is CASSFRQVGSYEQYF. CDR3 DNA: TGTGCCAGCAGCTTCCGACAGGTGGGATCCTACGAGCAGTACTTC. The chain combines TRBV5-4 with TRBJ2-7, with a weak D call TRBD1 (6 bases). Germline CDR1 reads SGHNT; CDR2 reads YYREEE (reference sequence). Deletions cut 2 bases from V and 1 base from J, with 13 bases between. This CDR3 region has 15 residues.

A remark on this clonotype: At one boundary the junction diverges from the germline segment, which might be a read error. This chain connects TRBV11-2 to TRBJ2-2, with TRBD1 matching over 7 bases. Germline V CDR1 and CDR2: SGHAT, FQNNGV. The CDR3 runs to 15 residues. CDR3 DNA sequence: TGCGCCAGCAGCCAAGCGACGACAGGGACCGGGGAGCTGTTTTTT. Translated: CASSQATTGTGELFF. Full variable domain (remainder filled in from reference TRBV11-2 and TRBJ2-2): EAGVAQSPRYKIIEKRQSVAFWCNPISGHATLYWYQQILGQGPKLLIQFQNNGVVDDSQLPKDRFSAERLKGVDSTLKIQPAKLEDSAVYLCASSQATTGTGELFFGEGSRLTVL.

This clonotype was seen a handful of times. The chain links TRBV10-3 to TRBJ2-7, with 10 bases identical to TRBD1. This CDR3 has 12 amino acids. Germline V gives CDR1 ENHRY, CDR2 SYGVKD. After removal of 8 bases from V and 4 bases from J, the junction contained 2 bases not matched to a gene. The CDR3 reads CAIGGQGYEQYF. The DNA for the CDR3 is TGTGCCATCGGGGGACAGGGGTACGAGCAGTACTTC.

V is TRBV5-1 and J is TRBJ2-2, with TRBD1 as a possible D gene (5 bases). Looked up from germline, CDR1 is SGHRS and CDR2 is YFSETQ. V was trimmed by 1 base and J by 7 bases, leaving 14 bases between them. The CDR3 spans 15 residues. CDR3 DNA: TGCGCCAGCAGCTTGTCTGTAAGGGGCCGCGGGGAGCTGTTTTTT. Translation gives CASSLSVRGRGELFF.

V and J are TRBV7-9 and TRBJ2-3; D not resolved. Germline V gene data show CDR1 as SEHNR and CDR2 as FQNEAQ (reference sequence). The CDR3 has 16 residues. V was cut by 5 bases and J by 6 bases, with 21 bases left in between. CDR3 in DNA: TGTGCCAGCAGCCCGGAAAGCGCAGTGTTGAGGGATACGCAGTATTTT. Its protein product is CASSPESAVLRDTQYF.

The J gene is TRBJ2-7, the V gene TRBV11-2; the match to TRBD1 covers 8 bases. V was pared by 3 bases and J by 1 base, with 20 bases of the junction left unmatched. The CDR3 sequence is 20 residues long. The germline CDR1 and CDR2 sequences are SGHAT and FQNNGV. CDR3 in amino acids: CASSLGTWDRTHKLSYEQYF. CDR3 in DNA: TGTGCCAGCAGCTTGGGGACCTGGGACAGGACGCACAAATTATCCTACGAGCAGTACTTC.

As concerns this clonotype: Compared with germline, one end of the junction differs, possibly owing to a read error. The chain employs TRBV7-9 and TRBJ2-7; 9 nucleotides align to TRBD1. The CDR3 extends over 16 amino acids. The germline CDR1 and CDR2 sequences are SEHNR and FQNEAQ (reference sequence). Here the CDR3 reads CTSSTSYGTGIYEQYF. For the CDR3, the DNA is TGTACCAGCAGCACCTCCTACGGGACAGGGATTTACGAGCAGTACTTC.

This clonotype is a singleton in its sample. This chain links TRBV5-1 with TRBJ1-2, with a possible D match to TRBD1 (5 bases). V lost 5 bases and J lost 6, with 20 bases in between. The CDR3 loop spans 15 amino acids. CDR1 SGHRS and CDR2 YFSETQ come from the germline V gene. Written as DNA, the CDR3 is TGCGCCAGCAGTTATTCCTTAGGGGTCTCTAATGGCTACACCTTC. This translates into CASSYSLGVSNGYTF. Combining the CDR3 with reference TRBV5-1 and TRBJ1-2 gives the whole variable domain KAGVTQTPRYLIKTRGQQVTLSCSPISGHRSVSWYQQTPGQGLQFLFEYFSETQRNKGNFPGRFSGRQFSNSRSEMNVSTLELGDSALYLCASSYSLGVSNGYTFGSGTRLTVV.

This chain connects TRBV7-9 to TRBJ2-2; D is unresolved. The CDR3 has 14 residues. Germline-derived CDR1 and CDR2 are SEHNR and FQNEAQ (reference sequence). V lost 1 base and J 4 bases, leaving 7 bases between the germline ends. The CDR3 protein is CASSLGGVTGELFF. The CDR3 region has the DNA TGTGCCAGCAGCTTAGGAGGTGTCACCGGGGAGCTGTTTTTT.

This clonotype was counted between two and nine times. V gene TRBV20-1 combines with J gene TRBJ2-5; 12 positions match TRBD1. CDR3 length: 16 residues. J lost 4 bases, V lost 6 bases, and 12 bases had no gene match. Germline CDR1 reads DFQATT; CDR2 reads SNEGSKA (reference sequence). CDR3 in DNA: TGCAGTGCGTCCAAACCGGGACAGGGGGCTCGAGAGACCCAGTACTTC. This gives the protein CSASKPGQGARETQYF.

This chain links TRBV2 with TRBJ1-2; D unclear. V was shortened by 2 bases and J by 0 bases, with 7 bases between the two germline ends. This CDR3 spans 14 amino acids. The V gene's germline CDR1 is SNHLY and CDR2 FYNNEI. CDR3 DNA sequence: TGTGCCAGCAGTGAACAGGATACTAACTATGGCTACACCTTC. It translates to CASSEQDTNYGYTF.

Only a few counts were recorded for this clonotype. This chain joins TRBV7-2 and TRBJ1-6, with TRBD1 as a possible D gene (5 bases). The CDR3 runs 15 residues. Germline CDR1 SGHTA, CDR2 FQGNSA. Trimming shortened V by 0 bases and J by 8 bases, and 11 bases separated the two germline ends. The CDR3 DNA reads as TGTGCCAGCAGCTTAGCGCCAGGGAGAGATTCACCCCTCCACTTT. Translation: CASSLAPGRDSPLHF.

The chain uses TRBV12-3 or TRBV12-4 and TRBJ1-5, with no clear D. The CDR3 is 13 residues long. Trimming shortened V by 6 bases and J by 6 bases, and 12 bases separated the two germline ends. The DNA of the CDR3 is TGTGCCAGCAGCCAAGTTTTAGGTCAGCCCCAGCATTTT. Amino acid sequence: CASSQVLGQPQHF.

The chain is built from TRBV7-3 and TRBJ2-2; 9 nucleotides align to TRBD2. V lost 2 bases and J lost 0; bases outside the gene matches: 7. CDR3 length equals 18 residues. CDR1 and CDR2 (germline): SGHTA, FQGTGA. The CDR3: CASSLGPAGGPNTGELFF. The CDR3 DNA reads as TGTGCCAGCAGCTTAGGGCCAGCGGGGGGACCGAACACCGGGGAGCTGTTTTTT.

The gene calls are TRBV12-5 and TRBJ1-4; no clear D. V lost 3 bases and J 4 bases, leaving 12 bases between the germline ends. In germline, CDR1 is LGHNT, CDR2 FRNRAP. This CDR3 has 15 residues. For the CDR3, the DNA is TGTGCTAGTGGTTTCTGGGTAGGGTTTAATGAAAAACTGTTTTTT. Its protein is CASGFWVGFNEKLFF. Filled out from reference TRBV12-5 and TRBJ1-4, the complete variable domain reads DARVTQTPRHKVTEMGQEVTMRCQPILGHNTVFWYRQTMMQGLELLAYFRNRAPLDDSGMPKDRFSAEMPDATLATLKIQPSEPRDSAVYFCASGFWVGFNEKLFFGSGTQLSVL.

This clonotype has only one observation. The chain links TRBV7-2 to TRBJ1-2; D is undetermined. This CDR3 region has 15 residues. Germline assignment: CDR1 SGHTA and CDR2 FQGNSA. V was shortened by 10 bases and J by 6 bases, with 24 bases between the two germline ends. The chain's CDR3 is CATSYPGPSLDGYTF. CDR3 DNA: TGTGCCACCTCATACCCCGGTCCTAGCCTGGATGGCTACACCTTC.

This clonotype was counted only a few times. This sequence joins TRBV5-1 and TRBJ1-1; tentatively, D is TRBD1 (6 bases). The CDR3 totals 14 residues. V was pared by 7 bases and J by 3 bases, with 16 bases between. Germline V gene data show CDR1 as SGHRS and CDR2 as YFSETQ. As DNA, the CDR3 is TGCGCCAGCGGGGGGACATCCGGATACACTGAAGCTTTCTTT. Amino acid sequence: CASGGTSGYTEAFF.

CDR3 loop: CASSPPGHPITEAFF. CDR3 bases: TGTGCCAGCAGCCCTCCGGGACACCCTATCACTGAAGCTTTCTTT. The chain links TRBV7-2 to TRBJ1-1, with D tentatively TRBD1 (6 bases). CDR1 is SGHTA and CDR2 is FQGNSA in the germline V gene. There are 15 residues in the CDR3. The V end lost 5 bases, the J end lost 4 bases, and 17 bases lay between the germline ends.

CDR3 loop: CASSSPFRDRETQYF. CDR3 bases: TGTGCCAGCAGCTCCCCCTTCCGGGACCGGGAGACCCAGTACTTC. The V and J genes are TRBV6-5 and TRBJ2-5; D possibly uses TRBD1 or TRBD2 (5 bases each). Germline-derived CDR1 and CDR2 are MNHEY and SVGAGI. This CDR3 comprises 15 residues. Trimming took off 6 bases at V and 5 bases at J, with 19 bases between the two ends.

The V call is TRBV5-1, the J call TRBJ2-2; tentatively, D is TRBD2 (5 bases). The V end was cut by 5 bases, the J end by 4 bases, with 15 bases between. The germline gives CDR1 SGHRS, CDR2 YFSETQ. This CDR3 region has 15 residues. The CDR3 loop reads CASRKSTEGTGELFF. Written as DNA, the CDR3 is TGCGCCAGCAGAAAATCAACAGAGGGCACCGGGGAGCTGTTTTTT. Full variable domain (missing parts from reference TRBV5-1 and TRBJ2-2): KAGVTQTPRYLIKTRGQQVTLSCSPISGHRSVSWYQQTPGQGLQFLFEYFSETQRNKGNFPGRFSGRQFSNSRSEMNVSTLELGDSALYLCASRKSTEGTGELFFGEGSRLTVL.

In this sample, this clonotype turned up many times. DNA of the CDR3: TGCAGCGTTCGGCAGGGTGATCAGCCCCAGCATTTT. This codes for CSVRQGDQPQHF. The chain recombines TRBV29-1 with TRBJ1-5; tentative D call: TRBD1 (5 bases). CDR3 length equals 12 residues. Trimming shortened V by 5 bases and J by 5 bases, and 10 bases separated the two germline ends. CDR1 is SQVTM and CDR2 is ANQGSEA in the germline V gene.

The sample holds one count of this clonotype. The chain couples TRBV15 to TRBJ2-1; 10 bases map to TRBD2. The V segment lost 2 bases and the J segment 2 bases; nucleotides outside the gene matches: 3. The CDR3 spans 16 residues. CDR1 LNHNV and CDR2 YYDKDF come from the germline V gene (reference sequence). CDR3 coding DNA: TGTGCCACCAGCAGACCGGGACTAGCGCCCTACAATGAGCAGTTCTTC. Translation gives CATSRPGLAPYNEQFF.

The CDR3 region has the DNA TGTGCCAGCAGTTTAATAACAGGGCGAAATCAGCCCCAGCATTTT. The encoded protein is CASSLITGRNQPQHF. This rearrangement joins TRBV6-5 to TRBJ1-5, with D perhaps matching TRBD1 (6 bases). This CDR3 is 15 amino acids long. Trimming cost V 4 bases and J 4 bases, with 14 bases left between them. Germline CDR1 and CDR2: MNHEY and SVGAGI.

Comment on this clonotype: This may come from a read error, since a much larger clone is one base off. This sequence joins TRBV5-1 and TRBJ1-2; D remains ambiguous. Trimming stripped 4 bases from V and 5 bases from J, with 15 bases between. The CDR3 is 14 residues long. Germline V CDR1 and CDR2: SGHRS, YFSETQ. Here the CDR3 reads CASSIGRARYGYTF. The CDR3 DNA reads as TGCGCCAGCAGCATCGGACGAGCCCGGTATGGCTACACCTTC.